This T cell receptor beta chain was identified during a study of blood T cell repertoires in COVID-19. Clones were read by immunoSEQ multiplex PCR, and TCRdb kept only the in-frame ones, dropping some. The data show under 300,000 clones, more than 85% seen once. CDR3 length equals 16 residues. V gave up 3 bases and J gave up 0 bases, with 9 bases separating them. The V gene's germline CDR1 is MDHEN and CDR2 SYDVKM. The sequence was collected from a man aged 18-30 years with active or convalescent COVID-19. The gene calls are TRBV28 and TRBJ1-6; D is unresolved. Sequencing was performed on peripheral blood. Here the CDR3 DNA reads TGTGCCAGCAGTTTCCTACCCGTCTCCTATAATTCACCCCTCCACTTT. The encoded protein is CASSFLPVSYNSPLHF.